Listed here is a single T cell receptor (beta chain). Its antigen is unknown. The CDR3 loop spans 14 amino acids. This specimen belongs to a study of monozygotic twins with inflammatory bowel disease. The input for each TCR library was 3,500 to 4,500 ng of total RNA. TCRdb reanalyzed the 5' RACE reads and collapses them to one entry per CDR3 protein, without DNA. This table lists about 130,000 distinct CDR3 sequences. General study points: Evidence failed to back one strong IBD-linked signal or clonotype.

The chain recombines TRBV12-3 or TRBV12-4 with TRBJ1-5. This receptor was obtained from a human donor with ulcerative colitis or Crohn's disease, or a healthy co-twin of an affected twin (not recorded which). Sequencing input: blood. The CDR3: CASSLGSSNQPQHF.